Listed here are 22 T cell receptor beta chains from one sample, sequenced in a study of beta chain features in type 1 diabetes. cDNA synthesis used the whole RNA isolate, giving expressed TCRB sequences. Data came from immunoSEQ multiplex PCR; TCRdb stores just in-frame clones and leaves some out. The profile shows almost 350,000 clones, approximately 8.2% of them singletons. Specimen: central memory CD4+ T cells from blood. The receptor source for this set is a woman younger than 35 in good health.

The chain carries TRBV4-2 and TRBJ2-1; TRBD2 agrees at 7 bases. V shed 1 base and J 8 bases; nucleotides not matched to a gene: 5. Per the germline V gene, CDR1 is LGHNA and CDR2 is YNFKEQ. There are 14 residues in the CDR3. CDR3 nucleotide sequence: TGTGCCAGCAGCCAAGGGCGGGAGTTATATGAGCAGTTCTTC. Translating it yields CASSQGRELYEQFF.

This clone was seen a handful of times. This rearrangement joins TRBV5-1 to TRBJ2-3; 9 bases align to TRBD1. The length of the CDR3 is 14 residues. Per germline, CDR1 SGHRS and CDR2 YFSETQ. V lost 2 bases, J lost 7 bases, and 5 bases stayed unmatched. The CDR3 DNA reads as TGCGCCAGCAGCTTACAACAGGGGGCCCATACGCAGTATTTT. Translation gives CASSLQQGAHTQYF.

The chain recombines TRBV27 with TRBJ2-5, with 11 positions matching TRBD2. J lost 2 bases, V lost 3 bases, and 2 bases had no gene match. Germline lookup yields CDR1 MNHEY and CDR2 SMNVEV (reference sequence). CDR3 size: 15 residues. The CDR3 spells CASSLGLAAQETQYF. In nucleotides, the CDR3 is TGTGCCAGCAGTTTGGGACTAGCGGCTCAAGAGACCCAGTACTTC.

The chain combines TRBV29-1 with TRBJ2-7; a weak D match, TRBD2 (5 bases). Germline CDR1 reads SQVTM; CDR2 reads ANQGSEA. There are 14 residues in the CDR3. Trimming removed 6 bases at V and 4 bases at J, with 19 bases between. The chain's CDR3 is CSVASGSMGYEQYF. CDR3 bases: TGCAGCGTCGCCTCGGGGTCTATGGGGTACGAGCAGTACTTC.

Regarding this clone: The sample has other DNA sequences that encode this CDR3 too. The rearrangement joins TRBV18 to TRBJ2-7; D not certain. From germline, CDR1 is KGHSH and CDR2 LQKENI. Trimming removed 3 bases from V and 3 bases from J, with 6 bases in between. This CDR3 is 12 amino acids long. The CDR3 region has the DNA TGTGCCAGCTCACCTCAGGACTACGAGCAGTACTTC. It translates to CASSPQDYEQYF.

Concerning this clone itself: Distinct nucleotide sequences in the sample also encode this CDR3. The chain has TRBV9 and TRBJ1-5; D not certain. Trimming took 0 bases from V and 2 from J, leaving 6 bases between them. This CDR3 has 14 residues. The germline V gene encodes CDR1 SGDLS and CDR2 YYNGEE. In DNA, the CDR3 is TGTGCCAGCAGCGTAGGTCTTGGCAATCAGCCCCAGCATTTT. Its translation is CASSVGLGNQPQHF.

This clone was counted only a few times. One end of the junction is discordant with germline, which a read error may explain. J is TRBJ2-5 and V is TRBV5-4, with D uncertain. The length of the CDR3 is 16 residues. Germline CDR1 and CDR2: SGHNT and YYREEE (reference sequence). This chain's CDR3 is CASSQERVGFGETQYF. DNA for the CDR3: TGCGCCAGCAGCCAAGAAAGGGTAGGGTTCGGAGAGACCCAGTACTTC.

This chain joins TRBV5-1 and TRBJ2-6; TRBD1 agrees at 7 bases. The CDR3 has 16 residues. Germline V gene sequence: CDR1 SGHRS, CDR2 YFSETQ. V lost 1 base to trimming and J lost 3 bases; unmatched junction nucleotides: 4. CDR3 bases: TGCGCCAGCAGCTTGATAGGGGGCCATGGGGCCAACGTCCTGACTTTC. Residues: CASSLIGGHGANVLTF.

In its sample, this clone was seen a few times. The chain has TRBV2 and TRBJ2-1, with D hard to call. The CDR3 loop spans 12 amino acids. Trimming left V 2 bases short and J 3 bases short, with 2 bases between. From germline, CDR1 is SNHLY and CDR2 FYNNEI. For the CDR3, the DNA is TGTGCCAGCAGTGAACGCTACAATGAGCAGTTCTTC. Its translation is CASSERYNEQFF.

This clone came up a few times. The chain employs TRBV4-2 and TRBJ2-1; TRBD1 or TRBD2 may be the D gene (6 bases each). CDR1 is LGHNA, CDR2 YNFKEQ, per germline. Trimming left V 3 bases short and J 6 bases short, with 15 bases between. The CDR3 length is 15 residues. Here the CDR3 DNA reads TGTGCCAGCAGCCACAATGGAGGGGGAGGCAATGAGCAGTTCTTC. It codes for CASSHNGGGGNEQFF.

The genes are TRBV14 and TRBJ2-4; D not resolved. The V gene's germline CDR1 is SGHDN and CDR2 FVKESK. The CDR3 runs 14 residues. V dropped 5 bases and J dropped 0 bases, with 8 bases sitting between them. The CDR3 loop reads CASSTLLAKNIQYF. The CDR3 DNA reads as TGTGCCAGCAGCACGCTATTAGCCAAAAACATTCAGTACTTC.

This clone has only a few counts. The V gene is TRBV5-6, the J gene TRBJ2-5; D is unresolved. Between the trimmed V and J ends, which lost 0 bases and 2 bases, there was a span of 8 bases. The CDR3 covers 14 residues. CDR1 is SGHDT and CDR2 is YYEEEE in the germline V gene. As DNA, the CDR3 is TGTGCCAGCAGCTTGGTTCTGGATCAAGAGACCCAGTACTTC. Translating it yields CASSLVLDQETQYF.

The chain uses TRBV25-1 and TRBJ2-2; 8 bases fit TRBD1. The germline V gene encodes CDR1 MGHDK and CDR2 SYGVNS. This CDR3 has 15 amino acids. V was pared by 2 bases and J by 2 bases, with 1 base of the junction left unmatched. CDR3: CASSEDRGNTGELFF. The CDR3 bases are TGTGCCAGCAGTGAAGACAGGGGTAACACCGGGGAGCTGTTTTTT.

This clone showed up just a few times. The V call is TRBV7-9, the J call TRBJ1-2; D might be TRBD1 (6 bases). CDR3 length: 14 residues. From germline, CDR1 is SEHNR and CDR2 FQNEAQ (reference sequence). V lost 5 bases to trimming and J lost 8 bases, with 18 bases between them. The DNA of the CDR3 is TGTGCCAGCAGCGCGCGACAGGCCCTGTTAGGCTACACCTTC. Encoded protein: CASSARQALLGYTF.

This clone was detected only a few times. The J gene is TRBJ2-3, the V gene TRBV18; D not resolved. CDR1 is KGHSH, CDR2 LQKENI, per germline. The V gene lost 0 bases and the J gene lost 5 bases, with 3 bases spanning the gap. This CDR3 comprises 12 residues. For the CDR3, the DNA is TGTGCCAGCTCACCACCGGTAGATACGCAGTATTTT. It encodes CASSPPVDTQYF.

This clone was counted at least ten times. The rearrangement links TRBV11-2 to TRBJ2-1; D remains unclear. This CDR3 region has 16 residues. Germline CDR1 is SGHAT and CDR2 is FQNNGV. The ends were cut back, 3 bases at V and 2 bases at J, with 14 bases in the middle. DNA of the CDR3: TGTGCCAGCAGCTTCCCTCCGGCCACACCCTACAATGAGCAGTTCTTC. Protein: CASSFPPATPYNEQFF.

The chain employs TRBV14 and TRBJ2-3; 16 positions agree with TRBD2. The V gene's germline CDR1 is SGHDN and CDR2 FVKESK. CDR3 length equals 16 residues. J was trimmed by 6 bases and V by 1 base; bases with no gene match: 1. CDR3 in amino acids: CASSQAGLAGGDTQYF. CDR3 in DNA: TGTGCCAGCAGCCAAGCGGGACTAGCGGGAGGGGATACGCAGTATTTT.

This rearrangement joins TRBV21-1 to TRBJ2-7; TRBD2 is taken as the D call from the table, unchecked against the DNA. TRBV21-1 is a known pseudogene. The CDR3 runs 17 residues. CDR3 residues: CASSEHELAGGPCEQYF. The CDR3 region has the DNA TGTGCCAGCAGCGAGCATGAACTAGCGGGAGGGCCGTGCGAGCAGTACTTC.

The chain recombines TRBV28 with TRBJ2-7; D is unclear. Germline V gives CDR1 MDHEN, CDR2 SYDVKM. The CDR3 is 14 residues long. The V end lost 3 bases, the J end lost 5 bases, and 14 bases lay between the germline ends. The CDR3 nucleotides read TGTGCCAGCAGTTTTGGGCTCTTAGCTGACGAGCAGTACTTC. Protein sequence: CASSFGLLADEQYF.

The sample holds many counts of this clone. The V call is TRBV21-1, the J call TRBJ2-7; the D segment call TRBD1 is taken from the table without a DNA check. TRBV21-1 is deemed a pseudogene. CDR3 length: 15 residues. CDR3: CASNAKSDRFYEQYF. The CDR3 DNA reads TGTGCCAGCAACGCAAAATCGGACAGGTTTTACGAGCAGTACTTC.

This clone was seen a handful of times. The chain uses TRBV2 and TRBJ2-7; D unresolved. The V end lost 8 bases, the J end lost 3 bases, and 17 bases lay between the germline ends. The CDR3 is 14 residues long. CDR1 SNHLY and CDR2 FYNNEI come from the germline V gene. CDR3 loop: CASHYTYAFYEQYF. Written as DNA, the CDR3 is TGTGCCAGCCATTACACCTATGCCTTCTACGAGCAGTACTTC.

This clone was seen a few times. V gene TRBV28 combines with J gene TRBJ1-4, with D unclear. Germline CDR1 and CDR2: MDHEN and SYDVKM. The CDR3 has 14 amino acids. The V gene lost 6 bases and the J gene lost 1 base, with 9 bases spanning the gap. CDR3 sequence: CASSPALTNEKLFF. In nucleotides, the CDR3 is TGTGCCAGCAGCCCAGCACTAACTAATGAAAAACTGTTTTTT.